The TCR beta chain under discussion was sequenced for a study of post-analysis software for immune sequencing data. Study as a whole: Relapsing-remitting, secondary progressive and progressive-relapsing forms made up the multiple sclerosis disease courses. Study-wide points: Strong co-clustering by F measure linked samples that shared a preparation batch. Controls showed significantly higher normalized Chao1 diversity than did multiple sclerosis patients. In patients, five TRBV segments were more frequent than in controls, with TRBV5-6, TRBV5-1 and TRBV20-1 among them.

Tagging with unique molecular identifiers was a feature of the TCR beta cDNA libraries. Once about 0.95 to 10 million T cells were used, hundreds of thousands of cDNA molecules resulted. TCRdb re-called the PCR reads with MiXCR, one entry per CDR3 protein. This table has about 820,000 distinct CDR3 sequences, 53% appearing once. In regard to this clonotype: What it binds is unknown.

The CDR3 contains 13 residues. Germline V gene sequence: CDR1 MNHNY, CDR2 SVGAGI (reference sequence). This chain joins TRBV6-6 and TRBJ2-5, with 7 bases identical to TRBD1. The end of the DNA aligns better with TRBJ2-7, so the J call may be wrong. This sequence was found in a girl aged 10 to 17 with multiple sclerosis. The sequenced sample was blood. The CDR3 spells CASSDREVHEQYF. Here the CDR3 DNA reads TGTGCCAGCAGCGACAGGGAAGTCCACGAGCAGTACTTC.